This T cell receptor beta chain was sequenced in a study of blood T cell repertoires in COVID-19. Study in general: Acute and convalescent COVID-19 samples came from the United States, Italy and Spain.

Source study methods: Quantification of nucleated cells was approximated via reference gene primer amplification. Some clones are missing from TCRdb's copy, which holds only in-frame ones; the method was immunoSEQ multiplex PCR. V, J and clone size are taken as reported in that table, and D and trimming were inferred from the DNA itself. The repertoire includes around 250,000 clones, roughly 90% of them detected once, and around 2.2% sits in the top ten. The CDR3 is 15 amino acids. CDR1 SEHNR and CDR2 FQNEAQ come from the germline V gene (reference sequence). The J segment lost 5 bases and the V segment lost 1 base, leaving 1 base of the junction unmatched. This clone was seen only a few times.

This rearrangement joins TRBV7-9 to TRBJ1-4; 10 bases are a match to TRBD1. The sequencing sample was made of peripheral blood. The sequence came from a man between 25 and 39 years old who had recovered from COVID-19. CDR3 amino acids: CASSLEGQGNEKLFF. The CDR3 DNA follows: TGTGCCAGCAGCTTAGAGGGACAGGGGAATGAAAAACTGTTTTTT.